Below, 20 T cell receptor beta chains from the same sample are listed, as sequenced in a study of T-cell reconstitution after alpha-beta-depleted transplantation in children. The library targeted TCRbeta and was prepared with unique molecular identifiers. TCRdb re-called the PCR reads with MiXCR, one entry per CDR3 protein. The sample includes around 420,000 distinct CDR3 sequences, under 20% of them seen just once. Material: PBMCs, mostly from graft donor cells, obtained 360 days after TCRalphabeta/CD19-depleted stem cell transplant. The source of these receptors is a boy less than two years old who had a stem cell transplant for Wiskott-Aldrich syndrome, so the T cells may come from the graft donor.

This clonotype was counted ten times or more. The CDR3 reads CASSFIGIPGNQPQHF. The CDR3 DNA reads TGTGCCAGCAGTTTTATTGGGATCCCAGGGAATCAGCCCCAGCATTTT. The chain employs TRBV12-3 or TRBV12-4 and TRBJ1-5; tentatively, D is TRBD1 (5 bases). The V and J ends lost 3 bases and 4 bases respectively, with 16 bases between them. The CDR3 loop spans 16 amino acids.

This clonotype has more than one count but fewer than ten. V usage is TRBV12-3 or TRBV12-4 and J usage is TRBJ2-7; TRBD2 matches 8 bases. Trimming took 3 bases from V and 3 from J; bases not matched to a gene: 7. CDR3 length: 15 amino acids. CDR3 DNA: TGTGCCAGCAGTTTTGACCGGGAGGGCCGCTACGAGCAGTACTTC. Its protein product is CASSFDREGRYEQYF.

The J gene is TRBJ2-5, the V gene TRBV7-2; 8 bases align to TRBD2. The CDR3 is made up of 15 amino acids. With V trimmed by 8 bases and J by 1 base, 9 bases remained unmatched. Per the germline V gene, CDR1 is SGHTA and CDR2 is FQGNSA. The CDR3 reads CASLPGGASQETQYF. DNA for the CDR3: TGTGCCAGCCTCCCGGGAGGGGCCTCCCAAGAGACCCAGTACTTC.

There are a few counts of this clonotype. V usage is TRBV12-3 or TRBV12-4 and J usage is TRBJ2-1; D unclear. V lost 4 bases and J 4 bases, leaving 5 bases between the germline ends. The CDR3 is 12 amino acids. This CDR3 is CASSYIYNEQFF. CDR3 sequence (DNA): TGTGCCAGCAGTTACATATACAATGAGCAGTTCTTC.

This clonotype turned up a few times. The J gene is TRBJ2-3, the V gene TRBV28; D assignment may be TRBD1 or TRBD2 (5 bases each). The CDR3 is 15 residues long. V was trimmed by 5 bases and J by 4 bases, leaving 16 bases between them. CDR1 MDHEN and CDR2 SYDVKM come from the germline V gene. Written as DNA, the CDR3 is TGTGCCAGCAGTCCTCCCCGGGGCCGGGCAGATACGCAGTATTTT. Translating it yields CASSPPRGRADTQYF.

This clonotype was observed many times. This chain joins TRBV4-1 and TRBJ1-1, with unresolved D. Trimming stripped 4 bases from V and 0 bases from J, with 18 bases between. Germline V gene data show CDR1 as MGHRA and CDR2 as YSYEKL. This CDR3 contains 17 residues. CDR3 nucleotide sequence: TGCGCCAGCAGCCCCCCCCGGGTGGCCAAGGTGAACACTGAAGCTTTCTTT. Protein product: CASSPPRVAKVNTEAFF.

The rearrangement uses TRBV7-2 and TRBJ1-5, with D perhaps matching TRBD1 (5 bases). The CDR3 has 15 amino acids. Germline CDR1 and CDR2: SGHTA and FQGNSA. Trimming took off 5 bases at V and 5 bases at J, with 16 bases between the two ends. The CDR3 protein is CASSPDRGLYQPQHF. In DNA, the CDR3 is TGTGCCAGCAGCCCTGATAGGGGCCTATATCAGCCCCAGCATTTT.

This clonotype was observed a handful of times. The CDR3 DNA reads as TGTGCCACCAGTGATTCCTACAATGAGCAGTTCTTC. It codes for CATSDSYNEQFF. The V call is TRBV24-1, the J call TRBJ2-1; D not resolved. V lost 2 bases to trimming and J lost 2 bases, with 0 bases between them. In germline, CDR1 is KGHDR, CDR2 SFDVKD. The CDR3 contains 12 residues.

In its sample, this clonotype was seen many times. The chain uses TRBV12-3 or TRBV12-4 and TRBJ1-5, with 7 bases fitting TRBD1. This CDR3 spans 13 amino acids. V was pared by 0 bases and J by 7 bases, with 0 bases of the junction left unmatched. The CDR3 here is CASSLAGGQPQHF. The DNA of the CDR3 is TGTGCCAGCAGTTTAGCAGGGGGCCAGCCCCAGCATTTT.

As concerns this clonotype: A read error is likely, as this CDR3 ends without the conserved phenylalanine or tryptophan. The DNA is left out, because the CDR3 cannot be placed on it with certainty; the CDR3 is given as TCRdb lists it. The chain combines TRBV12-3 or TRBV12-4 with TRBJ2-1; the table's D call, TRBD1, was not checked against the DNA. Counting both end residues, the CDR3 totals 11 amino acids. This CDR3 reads CASSINRFWGL.

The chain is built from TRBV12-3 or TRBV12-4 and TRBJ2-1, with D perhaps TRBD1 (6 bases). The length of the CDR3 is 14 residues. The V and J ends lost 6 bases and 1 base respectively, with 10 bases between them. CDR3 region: CASSHRESYNEQFF. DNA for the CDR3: TGTGCCAGCAGCCACAGGGAGTCCTACAATGAGCAGTTCTTC.

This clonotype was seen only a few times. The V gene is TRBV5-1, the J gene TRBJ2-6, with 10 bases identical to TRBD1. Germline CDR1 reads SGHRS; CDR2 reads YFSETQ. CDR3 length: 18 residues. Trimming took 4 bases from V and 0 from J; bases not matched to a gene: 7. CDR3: CASSQMGQGSSGANVLTF. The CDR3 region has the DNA TGCGCCAGCAGCCAAATGGGACAGGGGAGCTCTGGGGCCAACGTCCTGACTTTC.

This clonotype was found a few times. CDR3 sequence reads: CASSPRDRKGDEQFF. CDR3 nucleotide sequence: TGCGCCAGCAGCCCCCGGGACCGAAAAGGGGATGAGCAGTTCTTC. The chain links TRBV4-1 to TRBJ2-1, with D perhaps given as TRBD1 or TRBD2 (5 bases each). The V gene lost 4 bases and the J gene lost 8 bases, with 18 bases spanning the gap. Looked up from germline, CDR1 is MGHRA and CDR2 is YSYEKL. CDR3 length: 15 residues.

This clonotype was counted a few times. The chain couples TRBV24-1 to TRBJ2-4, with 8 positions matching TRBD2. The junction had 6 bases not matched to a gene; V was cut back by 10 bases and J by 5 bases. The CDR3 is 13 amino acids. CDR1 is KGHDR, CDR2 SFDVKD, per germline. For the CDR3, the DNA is TGTGCCACGGCCGGGGGGGTGGAAAACATTCAGTACTTC. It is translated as CATAGGVENIQYF.

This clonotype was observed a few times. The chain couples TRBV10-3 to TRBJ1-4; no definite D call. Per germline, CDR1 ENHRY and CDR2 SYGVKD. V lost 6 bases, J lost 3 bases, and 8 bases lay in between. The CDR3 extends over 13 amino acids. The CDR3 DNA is TGTGCCATCAGAAGTACCCCTAATGAAAAACTGTTTTTT. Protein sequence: CAIRSTPNEKLFF.

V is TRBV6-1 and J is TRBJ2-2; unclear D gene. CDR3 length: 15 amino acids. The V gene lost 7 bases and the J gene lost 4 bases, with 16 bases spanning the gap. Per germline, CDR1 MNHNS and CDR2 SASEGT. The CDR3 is CASMVVPSGTGELFF. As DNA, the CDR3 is TGTGCCAGCATGGTGGTACCCTCGGGCACCGGGGAGCTGTTTTTT.

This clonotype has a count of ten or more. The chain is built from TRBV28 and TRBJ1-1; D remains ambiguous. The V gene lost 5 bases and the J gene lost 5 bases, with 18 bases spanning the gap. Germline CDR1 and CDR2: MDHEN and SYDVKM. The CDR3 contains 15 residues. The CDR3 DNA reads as TGTGCCAGCAGTACTAAGCGCGGGCGCTGGACTGAAGCTTTCTTT. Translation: CASSTKRGRWTEAFF. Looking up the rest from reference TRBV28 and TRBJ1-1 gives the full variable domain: DVKVTQSSRYLVKRTGEKVFLECVQDMDHENMFWYRQDPGLGLRLIYFSYDVKMKEKGDIPEGYSVSREKKERFSLILESASTNQTSMYLCASSTKRGRWTEAFFGQGTRLTVV.

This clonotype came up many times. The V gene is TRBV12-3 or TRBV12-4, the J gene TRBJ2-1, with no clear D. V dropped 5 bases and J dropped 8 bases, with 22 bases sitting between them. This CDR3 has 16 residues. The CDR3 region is CASSPRAPKNYYEQFF. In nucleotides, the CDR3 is TGTGCCAGCAGTCCAAGGGCCCCGAAAAATTACTATGAGCAGTTCTTC.

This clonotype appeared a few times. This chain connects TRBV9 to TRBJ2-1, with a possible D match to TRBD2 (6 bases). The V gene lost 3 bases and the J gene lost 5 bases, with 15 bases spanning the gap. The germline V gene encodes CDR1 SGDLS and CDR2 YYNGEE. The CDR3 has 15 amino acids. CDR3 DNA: TGTGCCAGCAGCGGCAGCGGGTACGGGGACAATGAGCAGTTCTTC. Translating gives CASSGSGYGDNEQFF.

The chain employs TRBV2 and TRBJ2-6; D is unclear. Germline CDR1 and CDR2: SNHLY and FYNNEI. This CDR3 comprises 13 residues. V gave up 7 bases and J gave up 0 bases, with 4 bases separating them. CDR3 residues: CASKASGANVLTF. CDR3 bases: TGTGCCAGCAAGGCCTCTGGGGCCAACGTCCTGACTTTC.